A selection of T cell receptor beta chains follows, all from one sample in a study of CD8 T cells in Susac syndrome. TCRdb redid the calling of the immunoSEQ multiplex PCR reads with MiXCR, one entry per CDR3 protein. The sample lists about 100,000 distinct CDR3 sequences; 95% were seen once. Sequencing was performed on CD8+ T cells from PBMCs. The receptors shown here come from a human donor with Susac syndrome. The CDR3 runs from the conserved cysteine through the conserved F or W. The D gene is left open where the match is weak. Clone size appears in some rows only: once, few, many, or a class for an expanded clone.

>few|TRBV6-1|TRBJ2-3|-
TGTGCCAGCAGTCCCCGGGTTTATGACAGTAGCACAGATACGCAGTATTTT
CASSPRVYDSSTDTQYF
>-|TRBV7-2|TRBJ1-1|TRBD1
TGTGCCAGCAGCTTAGTTCGGACAGGCGCGAACACTGAAGCTTTCTTT
CASSLVRTGANTEAFF
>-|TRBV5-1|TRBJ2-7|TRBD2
TGCGCCAGCAGCTTGCGCCCGACGGGGGGCGAGCAGTACTTC
CASSLRPTGGEQYF
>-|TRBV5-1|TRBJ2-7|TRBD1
TGCGCCAACTCGGAATCACCCGGCACAGGGGGTTACGAGCAGTACTTC
CANSESPGTGGYEQYF
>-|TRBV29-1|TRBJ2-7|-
TGCAGCGTTGAGGTTAGCGGCTCCTACGAGCAGTACTTC
CSVEVSGSYEQYF
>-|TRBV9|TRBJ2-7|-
TGTGCCAGCAGCGTAGCTCAGGAGGCCTACGAGCAGTACTTC
CASSVAQEAYEQYF
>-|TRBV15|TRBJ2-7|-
TGTGCCACCAGCGCCGAATATTACGAGCAGTACTTC
CATSAEYYEQYF
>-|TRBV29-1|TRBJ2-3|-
TGCAGCGTCTCCGTGGGTAGAACAGATACGCAGTATTTT
CSVSVGRTDTQYF
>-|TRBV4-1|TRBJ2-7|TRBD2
TGCGCCAGCAGCCAGGGGGCTAGCGGGGTCTCCTACGAGCAGTACTTC
CASSQGASGVSYEQYF
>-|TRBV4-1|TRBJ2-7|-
TGCGCCAGCAGTTCTAGGACTGGCCGTTTCGAGCAGTACTTC
CASSSRTGRFEQYF
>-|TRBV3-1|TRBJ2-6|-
TGTGCCAGCAGCCAAGACAGCTCTGGGGCCAACGTCCTGACTTTC
CASSQDSSGANVLTF
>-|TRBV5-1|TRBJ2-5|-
TGCGCCAGCAGCCCGACAGGTCCCCAAGAGACCCAGTACTTC
CASSPTGPQETQYF
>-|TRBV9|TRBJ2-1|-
TGTGCCAGCAGCGGGCAGGAGCTCCGGGTCTACAATGAGCAGTTCTTC
CASSGQELRVYNEQFF
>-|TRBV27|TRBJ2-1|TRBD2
TGTGCCAGCAGTCGACTAGCCCGTGAGCAGTTCTTC
CASSRLAREQFF
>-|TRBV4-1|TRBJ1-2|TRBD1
TGCGCCAGCAGCCAAACAGGGGGCGGCTATGGCTACACCTTC
CASSQTGGGYGYTF
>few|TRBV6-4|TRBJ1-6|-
TGTGCCAGCAGTGACGGCAATTCACCCCTCCACTTT
CASSDGNSPLHF
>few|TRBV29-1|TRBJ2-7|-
TGCAGCGTCATGGCGGACTCCTACGAGCAGTACTTC
CSVMADSYEQYF
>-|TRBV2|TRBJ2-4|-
TGTGCCAGCAGTGATAGGGCCCTGGCCAAAAACATTCAGTACTTC
CASSDRALAKNIQYF
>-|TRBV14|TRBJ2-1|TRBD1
TGTGCCAGCAGCCTTAGCTGGACAGGGGGGAATGAGCAGTTCTTC
CASSLSWTGGNEQFF
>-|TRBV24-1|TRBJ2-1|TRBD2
TGTGCCACCAGCCCGACTAGCGAGGCCTCCTACAATGAGCAGTTCTTC
CATSPTSEASYNEQFF
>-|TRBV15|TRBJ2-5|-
TGTGCCACCAGCAGAGATGCTTCCTGGGGGCAAGAGACCCAGTACTTC
CATSRDASWGQETQYF
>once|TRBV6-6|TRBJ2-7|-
TGTGCCAGCAGTTTTGACCGGTACGAGCAGTACTTC
CASSFDRYEQYF
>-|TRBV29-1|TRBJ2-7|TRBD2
TGCAGCGTCCTTTCGACTAGCGGGGATGGGTACGAGCAGTACTTC
CSVLSTSGDGYEQYF
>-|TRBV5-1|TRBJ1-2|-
TGCGCCAGCAGCCCGCCCCTCGGAGACTATGGCTACACCTTC
CASSPPLGDYGYTF
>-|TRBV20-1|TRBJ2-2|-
TGCAGTGCTAGGCCCGGGACGTACACCGGGGAGCTGTTTTTT
CSARPGTYTGELFF